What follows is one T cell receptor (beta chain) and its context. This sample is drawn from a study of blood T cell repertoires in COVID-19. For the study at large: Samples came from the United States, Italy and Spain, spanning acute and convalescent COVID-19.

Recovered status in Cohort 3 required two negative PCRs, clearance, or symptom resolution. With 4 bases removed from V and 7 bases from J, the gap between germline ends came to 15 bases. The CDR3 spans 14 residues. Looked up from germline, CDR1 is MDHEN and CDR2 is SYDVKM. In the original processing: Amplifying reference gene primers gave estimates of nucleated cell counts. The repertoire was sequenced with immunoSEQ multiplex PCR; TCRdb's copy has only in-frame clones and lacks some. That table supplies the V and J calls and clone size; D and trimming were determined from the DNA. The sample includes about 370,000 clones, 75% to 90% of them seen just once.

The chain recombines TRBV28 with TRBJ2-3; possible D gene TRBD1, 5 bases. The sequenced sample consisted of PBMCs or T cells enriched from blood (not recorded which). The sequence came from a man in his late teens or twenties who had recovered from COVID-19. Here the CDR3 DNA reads TGTGCCAGCAGTTCGACCGGGCGGACACATACGCAGTATTTT. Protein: CASSSTGRTHTQYF.